These 30 T cell receptor beta chains were all obtained from the same sample, sequenced in a study of control samples from healthy donors and cancer patients (TCRdb year 2020). Receptor amplification or capture employed the immunoSEQ multiplex PCR assay. TCRdb retrieved this table from immuneACCESS and kept in-frame rearrangements only. Not all clones are present; in checked studies, unresolved V genes account for under half, and no reason is known for the remainder. For this sample the table gives about 75,000 clones, of which roughly 92% were detected only once. The ten largest clones take up about 6% of the sample. Sequencing used blood. All receptors derive from a woman in her thirties or forties in good health.

The genes are TRBV9 and TRBJ1-1, with a possible D match to TRBD1 (5 bases). CDR3 length: 14 residues. The germline CDR1 and CDR2 sequences are SGDLS and YYNGEE. Trimming left V 0 bases short and J 1 base short, with 7 bases between. This CDR3 reads CASSVGQGNTEAFF. The CDR3 nucleotides are TGTGCCAGCAGCGTAGGGCAGGGGAACACTGAAGCTTTCTTT. Filled out from reference TRBV9 and TRBJ1-1, the complete variable domain reads DSGVTQTPKHLITATGQRVTLRCSPRSGDLSVYWYQQSLDQGLQFLIQYYNGEERAKGNILERFSAQQFPDLHSELNLSSLELGDSALYFCASSVGQGNTEAFFGQGTRLTVV.

This clone appeared once. The V and J genes are TRBV11-1 and TRBJ2-1; the D is unclear. The CDR3 is 13 amino acids. In germline, CDR1 is SGHAT, CDR2 FQDESV (reference sequence). V was cut by 5 bases and J by 6 bases, with 11 bases left in between. The DNA for the CDR3 is TGTGCCAGCAGCACCGGAGAGGTCAATGAGCAGTTCTTC. It is translated as CASSTGEVNEQFF.

This sequence joins TRBV19 and TRBJ1-2; 7 bases fit TRBD1. V shed 4 bases and J 4 bases; nucleotides not matched to a gene: 9. CDR3 size: 15 residues. Germline V lookup: CDR1 LNHDA, CDR2 SQIVND (reference sequence). CDR3: CASSTLQGTFYGYTF. CDR3 DNA sequence: TGTGCCAGTAGTACCCTACAGGGGACCTTCTATGGCTACACCTTC.

The V gene is TRBV6-2 or TRBV6-3, the J gene TRBJ2-1; no firm D call. The CDR3 sequence is 15 residues long. Germline-derived CDR1 and CDR2 are MNHEY and SVGEGT. V lost 0 bases and J lost 9, with 15 bases in between. This CDR3 is CASSYSPAPGREQFF. The CDR3 coding sequence is TGTGCCAGCAGTTACTCCCCCGCCCCAGGCCGTGAGCAGTTCTTC.

The rearrangement links TRBV5-6 to TRBJ2-7; 10 bases align to TRBD1. The CDR3 consists of 16 residues. Germline CDR1 and CDR2: SGHDT and YYEEEE. Unmatched junction bases numbered 9, after V lost 0 bases and J lost 6 bases. CDR3 amino acids: CASSLGSWTGGREQYF. The CDR3 nucleotides are TGTGCCAGCAGCTTGGGGTCCTGGACAGGGGGACGCGAGCAGTACTTC.

As regards this clone: One end of the junction does not line up with germline, which may come from a read error. The V gene is TRBV7-7, the J gene TRBJ2-5; D possibly corresponds to TRBD1 (7 bases). The CDR3 is 15 residues long. Germline-derived CDR1 and CDR2 are SSHAT and FNYEAQ (reference sequence). The CDR3 loop is CASSLGGTEGETQYF. CDR3 bases: TGTGCTAGCAGCTTAGGGGGGACAGAGGGAGAGACCCAGTACTTC. The full variable domain, rest sourced from reference TRBV7-7 and TRBJ2-5, is GAGVSQSPRYKVTKRGQDVTLRCDPISSHATLYWYQQALGQGPEFLTYFNYEAQPDKSGLPSDRFSAERPEGSISTLTIQRTEQRDSAMYRCASSLGGTEGETQYFGPGTRLLVL.

The V gene is TRBV23-1, the J gene TRBJ1-5, with D possibly matching TRBD1 (5 bases). TRBV23-1 is marked as an open reading frame, function uncertain. V gave up 0 bases and J gave up 9 bases, with 18 bases separating them. There are 16 residues in the CDR3. The CDR3 spells CASSQSWGGLFRPQHF. For the CDR3, the DNA is TGCGCCAGCAGTCAATCGTGGGGGGGATTGTTTCGGCCCCAGCATTTT.

The V gene is TRBV30, the J gene TRBJ1-5, with D maybe TRBD1 (5 bases). There are 16 residues in the CDR3. V was cut by 3 bases and J by 1 base, with 16 bases left in between. Germline V gene data show CDR1 as GTSNPN and CDR2 as SVGIG (reference sequence). The CDR3 loop reads CAWSRPGPSSNQPQHF. For the CDR3, the DNA is TGTGCCTGGAGCCGACCGGGACCATCCAGCAATCAGCCCCAGCATTTT.

The chain uses TRBV23-1 and TRBJ2-7; TRBD1 matches 9 bases. TRBV23-1 is labeled an ORF, and its function is uncertain. Trimming took 6 bases from V and 5 from J; bases not matched to a gene: 11. CDR3 size: 15 residues. Here the CDR3 reads CASRGGDRVRNEQYF. CDR3 coding DNA: TGCGCCAGCAGGGGGGGGGACAGGGTGCGTAACGAGCAGTACTTC.

V and J are TRBV5-5 and TRBJ1-2; D remains unclear. Germline lookup yields CDR1 SGHKS and CDR2 YYEKEE (reference sequence). CDR3 length equals 13 residues. Trimming cost V 2 bases and J 4 bases, with 9 bases left between them. The CDR3 nucleotides are TGTGCCAGCAGCTTAGTAGGAAGCTATGGCTACACCTTC. It is translated as CASSLVGSYGYTF. The full variable domain, with the rest looked up from reference TRBV5-5 and TRBJ1-2, is DAGVTQSPTHLIKTRGQQVTLRCSPISGHKSVSWYQQVLGQGPQFIFQYYEKEERGRGNFPDRFSARQFPNYSSELNVNALLLGDSALYLCASSLVGSYGYTFGSGTRLTVV.

The CDR3 loop reads CATSDFGKNTDTQYF. In DNA, the CDR3 is TGTGCCACCAGTGATTTCGGTAAGAACACAGATACGCAGTATTTT. This sequence joins TRBV24-1 and TRBJ2-3; D unclear. The V gene lost 1 base and the J gene lost 2 bases, with 9 bases spanning the gap. Germline V lookup: CDR1 KGHDR, CDR2 SFDVKD. The CDR3 length is 15 residues.

The rearrangement uses TRBV29-1 and TRBJ2-7; TRBD1 matches 10 bases. CDR3 length: 14 amino acids. With 4 bases clipped from V and 5 bases from J, the junction kept 8 bases outside the gene matches. Germline CDR1 SQVTM, CDR2 ANQGSEA. The DNA of the CDR3 is TGCAGCGTTGGATGGGACAGGGGAGACCACGAGCAGTACTTC. Amino acid sequence: CSVGWDRGDHEQYF.

The rearrangement uses TRBV30 and TRBJ2-4, with 10 bases identical to TRBD2. CDR1 is GTSNPN, CDR2 SVGIG, per germline (reference sequence). V lost 4 bases and J lost 8; bases outside the gene matches: 8. This CDR3 has 14 amino acids. CDR3 amino acids: CAWTSGRDTDIQYF. The DNA for the CDR3 is TGTGCCTGGACTAGCGGGAGAGATACGGACATTCAGTACTTC.

This chain uses TRBV3-1 (or the pseudogene TRBV3-2) with TRBJ2-5; D may be TRBD1 or TRBD2 (5 bases each). CDR1 and CDR2 (germline): LGHDT, YNNKEL (reference sequence). Trimming removed 0 bases at V and 7 bases at J, with 12 bases between. The CDR3 has 14 residues. The DNA for the CDR3 is TGTGCCAGCAGCCAAGACACGGGGCGCGGGACCCAGTACTTC. Amino acids: CASSQDTGRGTQYF.

CDR3 coding DNA: TGTGCCAGCAGGAGGACGGTACAAGAGACCCAGTACTTC. Translated, it gives CASRRTVQETQYF. This chain uses TRBV6-5 with TRBJ2-5; D gene ambiguous. Germline CDR1 is MNHEY and CDR2 is SVGAGI. This CDR3 is built from 13 residues. Trimming stripped 6 bases from V and 2 bases from J, with 10 bases between.

This clone is a singleton in its sample. The CDR3 region has the DNA TGTGCCAGCAGTTCGGGACTGTGGAGTAGCAATCAGCCCCAGCATTTT. This sequence encodes CASSSGLWSSNQPQHF. This chain joins TRBV28 and TRBJ1-5, with D possibly matching TRBD1 (5 bases). Germline lookup yields CDR1 MDHEN and CDR2 SYDVKM. V was cut by 4 bases and J by 0 bases, with 13 bases left in between. The CDR3 sequence is 16 residues long.

The V call is TRBV11-2, the J call TRBJ2-7; 7 positions agree with TRBD2. Germline CDR1 and CDR2: SGHAT and FQNNGV. V shed 0 bases, J shed 4 bases, and the junction held 3 bases outside the gene matches. CDR3 length equals 14 residues. The CDR3 DNA is TGTGCCAGCAGCTTAGACACTAGCGCTTACGAGCAGTACTTC. Amino acid sequence: CASSLDTSAYEQYF.

The chain combines TRBV10-3 with TRBJ2-2, with 7 bases that match TRBD2. Trimming cost V 6 bases and J 0 bases; bases outside gene matches: 4. This CDR3 contains 15 residues. Germline V gene lookup returns CDR1 ENHRY and CDR2 SYGVKD. Here the CDR3 DNA reads TGTGCCATCAGGAGACTAGCCGCGAACACCGGGGAGCTGTTTTTT. As protein: CAIRRLAANTGELFF.

V usage is TRBV5-1 and J usage is TRBJ1-1; 10 nucleotides agree with TRBD1. From germline, CDR1 is SGHRS and CDR2 YFSETQ. The J segment lost 4 bases and the V segment lost 3 bases, leaving 3 bases of the junction unmatched. This CDR3 comprises 14 residues. The DNA for the CDR3 is TGCGCCAGCAGCTGGGGACAGGGGAGCACTGAAGCTTTCTTT. It yields the protein CASSWGQGSTEAFF. The whole variable domain, filled in from reference TRBV5-1 and TRBJ1-1, reads KAGVTQTPRYLIKTRGQQVTLSCSPISGHRSVSWYQQTPGQGLQFLFEYFSETQRNKGNFPGRFSGRQFSNSRSEMNVSTLELGDSALYLCASSWGQGSTEAFFGQGTRLTVV.

As concerns this clone: Within the sample, other DNA sequences also encode this same CDR3. V gene TRBV18 combines with J gene TRBJ1-1, with a tentative D call TRBD1 (5 bases). There are 15 residues in the CDR3. Trimming stripped 2 bases from V and 0 bases from J, with 10 bases between. CDR1 is KGHSH, CDR2 LQKENI, per germline. The DNA for the CDR3 is TGTGCCAGCTCACCAGCAACAGGATTGAACACTGAAGCTTTCTTT. This encodes CASSPATGLNTEAFF. Combining the CDR3 with reference TRBV18 and TRBJ1-1 gives the whole variable domain NAGVMQNPRHLVRRRGQEARLRCSPMKGHSHVYWYRQLPEEGLKFMVYLQKENIIDESGMPKERFSAEFPKEGPSILRIQQVVRGDSAAYFCASSPATGLNTEAFFGQGTRLTVV.

This clone is a singleton in its sample. V is TRBV12-3 or TRBV12-4 and J is TRBJ2-4, with D maybe TRBD2 (5 bases). V lost 9 bases, J lost 1 base, and 10 bases lay in between. The CDR3 is 13 residues long. This CDR3 reads CASGGSAKNIQYF. The CDR3 coding sequence is TGTGCCAGTGGCGGGTCGGCCAAAAACATTCAGTACTTC.

The chain uses TRBV28 and TRBJ1-6, with a possible D match to TRBD1 (6 bases). Germline V gene data show CDR1 as MDHEN and CDR2 as SYDVKM. V shed 5 bases and J shed 9 bases, with 17 bases lying between them. The CDR3 loop spans 15 amino acids. The CDR3 sequence: CASSPPGGGSSPLHF. The CDR3 coding sequence is TGTGCCAGCAGTCCACCCGGGGGCGGGAGTTCACCCCTCCACTTT.

The rearrangement uses TRBV25-1 and TRBJ2-3; the D call may be TRBD1 or TRBD2 (6 bases each). The CDR3 loop spans 13 amino acids. Germline-derived CDR1 and CDR2 are MGHDK and SYGVNS. The V end was cut by 3 bases, the J end by 8 bases, with 12 bases between. CDR3 protein: CASSDWGAVTQYF. CDR3 nucleotide sequence: TGTGCCAGCAGTGATTGGGGGGCGGTTACGCAGTATTTT.

This chain joins TRBV30 and TRBJ2-2; TRBD1 or TRBD2 may be the D gene (5 bases each). Trimming stripped 4 bases from V and 2 bases from J, with 14 bases between. This CDR3 has 15 amino acids. Germline V lookup: CDR1 GTSNPN, CDR2 SVGIG (reference sequence). DNA of the CDR3: TGTGCCTGGAACGCCGGGACCCACAACACCGGGGAGCTGTTTTTT. Its protein is CAWNAGTHNTGELFF.

The count of this clone is one. V is TRBV11-3 and J is TRBJ1-1, with D tentatively TRBD1 (5 bases). The V end lost 3 bases, the J end lost 0 bases, and 8 bases lay between the germline ends. The CDR3 contains 14 residues. Germline loops: CDR1 SGHNT, CDR2 YENEEA. For the CDR3, the DNA is TGTGCCAGCAGCTTTGGGGGACTGAACACTGAAGCTTTCTTT. Protein product: CASSFGGLNTEAFF.

The V and J genes are TRBV24-1 and TRBJ1-1; perhaps TRBD1 as D (6 bases). The CDR3 runs 15 residues. Germline values: CDR1 KGHDR, CDR2 SFDVKD. V lost 7 bases and J 4 bases, leaving 18 bases between the germline ends. CDR3 residues: CATRQGGKLGTEAFF. CDR3 coding DNA: TGTGCCACCAGACAGGGCGGAAAGTTAGGCACTGAAGCTTTCTTT.

The V and J genes are TRBV7-9 and TRBJ2-7; TRBD2 agrees at 10 bases. This CDR3 region has 15 residues. Germline values: CDR1 SEHNR, CDR2 FQNEAQ (reference sequence). Losses at the gene ends were 1 base for V and 4 bases for J; bases not matched to a gene: 4. CDR3 sequence (DNA): TGTGCCAGCAGCTTAGTGAGCGGGGGGGCATACGAGCAGTACTTC. Its protein is CASSLVSGGAYEQYF.

CDR3: CASSLAASGNTEAFF. In DNA form, the CDR3 reads TGTGCCAGCAGCTTGGCCGCTTCGGGGAACACTGAAGCTTTCTTT. The chain links TRBV5-5 to TRBJ1-1; D remains ambiguous. Germline V gives CDR1 SGHKS, CDR2 YYEKEE (reference sequence). The CDR3 runs to 15 residues. V was trimmed by 0 bases and J by 1 base, leaving 10 bases between them. Supplemented by reference TRBV5-5 and TRBJ1-1, the full variable domain reads DAGVTQSPTHLIKTRGQQVTLRCSPISGHKSVSWYQQVLGQGPQFIFQYYEKEERGRGNFPDRFSARQFPNYSSELNVNALLLGDSALYLCASSLAASGNTEAFFGQGTRLTVV.

This chain links TRBV7-9 with TRBJ2-1, with D tentatively TRBD2 (7 bases). Trimming pared 7 bases from V and 8 bases from J, leaving 15 bases between. The CDR3 spans 13 residues. CDR1 SEHNR and CDR2 FQNEAQ come from the germline V gene (reference sequence). DNA for the CDR3: TGTGCCAGCACCGAGGGGGGGGCCGATGAGCAGTTCTTC. Protein sequence: CASTEGGADEQFF.

The chain joins TRBV30 to TRBJ1-5; unclear D gene. Trimming removed 3 bases at V and 5 bases at J, with 8 bases between. There are 12 residues in the CDR3. Germline CDR1 and CDR2: GTSNPN and SVGIG (reference sequence). As DNA, the CDR3 is TGTGCCTGGAGCAGCCCCGATCAGCCCCAGCATTTT. Its translation: CAWSSPDQPQHF.